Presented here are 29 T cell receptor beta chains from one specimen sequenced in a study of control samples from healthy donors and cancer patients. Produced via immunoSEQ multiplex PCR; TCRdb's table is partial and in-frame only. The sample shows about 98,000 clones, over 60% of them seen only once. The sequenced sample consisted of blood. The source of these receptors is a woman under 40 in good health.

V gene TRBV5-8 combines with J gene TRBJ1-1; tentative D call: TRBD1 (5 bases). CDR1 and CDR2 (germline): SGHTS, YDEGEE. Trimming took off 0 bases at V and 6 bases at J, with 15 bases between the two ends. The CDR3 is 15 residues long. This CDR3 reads CASSLVGGADPEAFF. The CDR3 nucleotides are TGTGCCAGCAGCTTGGTGGGGGGTGCGGACCCTGAAGCTTTCTTT.

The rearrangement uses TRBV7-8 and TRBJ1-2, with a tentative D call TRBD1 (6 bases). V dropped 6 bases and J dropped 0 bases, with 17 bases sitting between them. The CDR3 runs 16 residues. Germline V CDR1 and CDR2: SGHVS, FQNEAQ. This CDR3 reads CASSSSRGAANYGYTF. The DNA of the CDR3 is TGTGCCAGCAGTTCCTCTCGGGGGGCGGCTAACTATGGCTACACCTTC.

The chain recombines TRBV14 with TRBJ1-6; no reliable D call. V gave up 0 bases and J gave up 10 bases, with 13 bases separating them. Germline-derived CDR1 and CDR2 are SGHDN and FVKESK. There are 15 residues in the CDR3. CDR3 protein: CASSQDEHRYSPLHF. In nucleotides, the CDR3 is TGTGCCAGCAGCCAAGATGAGCACAGATACTCACCCCTCCACTTT.

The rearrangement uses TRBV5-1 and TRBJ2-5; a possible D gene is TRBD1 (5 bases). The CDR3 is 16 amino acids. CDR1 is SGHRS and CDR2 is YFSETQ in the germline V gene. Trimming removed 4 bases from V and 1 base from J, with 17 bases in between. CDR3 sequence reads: CASSIRWTTAQETQYF. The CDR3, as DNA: TGCGCCAGCAGCATAAGATGGACAACGGCCCAAGAGACCCAGTACTTC.

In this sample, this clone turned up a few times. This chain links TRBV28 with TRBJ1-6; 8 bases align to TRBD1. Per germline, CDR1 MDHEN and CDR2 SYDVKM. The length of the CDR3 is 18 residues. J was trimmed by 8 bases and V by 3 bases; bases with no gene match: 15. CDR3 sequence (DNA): TGTGCCAGCAGTTTTTCCAGGGGGCTGGGATCGAGCGATTCACCCCTCCACTTT. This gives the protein CASSFSRGLGSSDSPLHF. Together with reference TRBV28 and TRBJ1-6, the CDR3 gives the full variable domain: DVKVTQSSRYLVKRTGEKVFLECVQDMDHENMFWYRQDPGLGLRLIYFSYDVKMKEKGDIPEGYSVSREKKERFSLILESASTNQTSMYLCASSFSRGLGSSDSPLHFGNGTRLTVT.

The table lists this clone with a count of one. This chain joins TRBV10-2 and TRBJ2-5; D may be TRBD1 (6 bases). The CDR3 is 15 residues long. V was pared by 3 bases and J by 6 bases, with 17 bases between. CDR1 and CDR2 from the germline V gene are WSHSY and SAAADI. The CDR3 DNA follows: TGCGCCAGCAGTGACGTCACGGTGGGACAACAGACCCAGTACTTC. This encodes CASSDVTVGQQTQYF.

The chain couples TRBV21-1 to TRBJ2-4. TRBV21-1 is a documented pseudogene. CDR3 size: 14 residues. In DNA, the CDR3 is TGTGCCAGCAGCAAGGTAGGGGGGAAGAACATTCAGTACTTC. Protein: CASSKVGGKNIQYF.

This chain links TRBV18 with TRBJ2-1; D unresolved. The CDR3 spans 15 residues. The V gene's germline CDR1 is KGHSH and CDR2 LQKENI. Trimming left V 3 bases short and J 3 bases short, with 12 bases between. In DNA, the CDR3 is TGTGCCAGCTCACCTACGGACCTTTACTACAATGAGCAGTTCTTC. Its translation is CASSPTDLYYNEQFF.

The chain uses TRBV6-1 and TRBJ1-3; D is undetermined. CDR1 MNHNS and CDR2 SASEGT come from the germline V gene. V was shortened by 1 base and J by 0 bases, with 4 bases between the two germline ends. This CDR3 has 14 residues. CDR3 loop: CASSEVYSGNTIYF. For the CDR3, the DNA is TGTGCCAGCAGTGAAGTTTACTCTGGAAACACCATATATTTT.

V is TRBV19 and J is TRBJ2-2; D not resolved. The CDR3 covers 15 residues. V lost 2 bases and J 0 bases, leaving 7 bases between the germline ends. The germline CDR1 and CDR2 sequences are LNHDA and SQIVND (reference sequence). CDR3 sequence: CASSILGSNTGELFF. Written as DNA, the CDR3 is TGTGCCAGTAGTATATTGGGGTCGAACACCGGGGAGCTGTTTTTT.

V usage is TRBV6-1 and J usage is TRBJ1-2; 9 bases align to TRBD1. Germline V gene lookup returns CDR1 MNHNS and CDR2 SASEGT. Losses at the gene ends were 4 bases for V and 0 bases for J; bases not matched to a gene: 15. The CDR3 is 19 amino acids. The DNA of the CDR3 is TGTGCCAGCAGTGGCGGGAACAGGGGGCTTAGGGTAGCTAACTATGGCTACACCTTC. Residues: CASSGGNRGLRVANYGYTF.

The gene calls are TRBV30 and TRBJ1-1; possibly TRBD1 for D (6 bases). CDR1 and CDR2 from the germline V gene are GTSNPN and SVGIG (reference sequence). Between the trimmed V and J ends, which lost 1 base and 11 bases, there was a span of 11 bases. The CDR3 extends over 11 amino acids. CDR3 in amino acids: CAWSEGDWAFF. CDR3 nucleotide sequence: TGTGCCTGGAGTGAGGGGGACTGGGCTTTCTTT.

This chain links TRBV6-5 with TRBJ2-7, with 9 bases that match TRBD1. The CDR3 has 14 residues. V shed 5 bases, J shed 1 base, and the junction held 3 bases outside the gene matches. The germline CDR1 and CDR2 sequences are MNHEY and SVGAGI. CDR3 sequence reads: CASSRTGDSYEQYF. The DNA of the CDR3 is TGTGCCAGCAGTAGGACAGGGGATTCCTACGAGCAGTACTTC.

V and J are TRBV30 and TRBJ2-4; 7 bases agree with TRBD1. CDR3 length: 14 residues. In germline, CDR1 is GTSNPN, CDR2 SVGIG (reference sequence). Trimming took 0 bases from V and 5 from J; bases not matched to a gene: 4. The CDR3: CAWSVTGSQNIQYF. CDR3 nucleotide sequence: TGTGCCTGGAGTGTGACAGGGTCCCAAAACATTCAGTACTTC.

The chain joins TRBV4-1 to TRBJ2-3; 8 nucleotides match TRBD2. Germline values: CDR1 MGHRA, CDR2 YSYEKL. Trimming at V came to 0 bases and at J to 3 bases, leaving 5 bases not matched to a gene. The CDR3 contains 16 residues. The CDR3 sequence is CASSQDRGGRTDTQYF. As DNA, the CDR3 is TGCGCCAGCAGCCAAGACCGCGGGGGGCGTACAGATACGCAGTATTTT.

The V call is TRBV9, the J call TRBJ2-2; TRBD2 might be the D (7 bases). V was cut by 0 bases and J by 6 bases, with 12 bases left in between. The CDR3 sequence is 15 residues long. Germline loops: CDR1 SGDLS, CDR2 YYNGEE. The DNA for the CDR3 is TGTGCCAGCAGCGTAGAGGGCGGGGGCGCCGGGGAGCTGTTTTTT. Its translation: CASSVEGGGAGELFF.

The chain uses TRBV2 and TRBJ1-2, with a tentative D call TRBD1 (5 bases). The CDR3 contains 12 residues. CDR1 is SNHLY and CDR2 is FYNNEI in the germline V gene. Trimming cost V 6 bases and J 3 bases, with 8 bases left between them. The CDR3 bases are TGTGCCAGCAGGGGACCATACTATGGCTACACCTTC. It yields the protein CASRGPYYGYTF.

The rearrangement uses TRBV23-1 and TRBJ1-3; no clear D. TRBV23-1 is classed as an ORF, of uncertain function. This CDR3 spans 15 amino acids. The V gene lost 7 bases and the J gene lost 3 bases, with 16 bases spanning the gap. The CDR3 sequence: CASNGRSPGGNTIYF. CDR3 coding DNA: TGCGCCAGCAATGGTCGGTCACCTGGTGGAAACACCATATATTTT.

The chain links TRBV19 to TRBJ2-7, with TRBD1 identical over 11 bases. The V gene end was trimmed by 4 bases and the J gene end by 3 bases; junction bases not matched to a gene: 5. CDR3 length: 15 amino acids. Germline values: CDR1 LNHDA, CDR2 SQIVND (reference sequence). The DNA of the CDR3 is TGTGCCAGTAGTACCAAAGGGACAGGGGGCTACGAGCAGTACTTC. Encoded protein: CASSTKGTGGYEQYF.

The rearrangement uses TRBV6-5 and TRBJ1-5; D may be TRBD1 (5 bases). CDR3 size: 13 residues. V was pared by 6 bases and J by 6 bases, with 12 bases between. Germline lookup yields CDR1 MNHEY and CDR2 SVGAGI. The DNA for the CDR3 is TGTGCCAGCAGGCCGGGGGGGGGTCAGCCCCAGCATTTT. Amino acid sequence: CASRPGGGQPQHF.

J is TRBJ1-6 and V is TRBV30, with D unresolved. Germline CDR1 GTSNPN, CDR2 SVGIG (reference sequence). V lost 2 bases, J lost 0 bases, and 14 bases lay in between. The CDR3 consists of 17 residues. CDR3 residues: CAWSLGRISSYNSPLHF. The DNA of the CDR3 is TGTGCCTGGAGTTTAGGACGGATCAGCTCCTATAATTCACCCCTCCACTTT.

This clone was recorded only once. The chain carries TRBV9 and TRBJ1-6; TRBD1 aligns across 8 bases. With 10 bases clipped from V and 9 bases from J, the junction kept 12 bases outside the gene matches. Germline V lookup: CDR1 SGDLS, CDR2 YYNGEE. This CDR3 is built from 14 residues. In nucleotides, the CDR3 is TGTGCCCTGACGAGGACAGGGTTTATTTCACCCCTCCACTTT. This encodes CALTRTGFISPLHF.

CDR3: CASSPKAPNSNQPQHF. The DNA for the CDR3 is TGTGCCAGCAGCCCCAAGGCGCCGAATAGCAATCAGCCCCAGCATTTT. The chain combines TRBV7-8 with TRBJ1-5; D is ambiguous. CDR3 size: 16 residues. Germline CDR1 is SGHVS and CDR2 is FQNEAQ. Trimming cost V 5 bases and J 0 bases, with 14 bases left between them.

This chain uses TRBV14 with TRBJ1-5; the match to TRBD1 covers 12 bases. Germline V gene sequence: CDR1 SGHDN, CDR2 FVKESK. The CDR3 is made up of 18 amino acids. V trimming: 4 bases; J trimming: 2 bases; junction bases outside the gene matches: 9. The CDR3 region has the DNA TGTGCCAGCAGCCCACACCCGGGACAGGGGGCTGGCAATCAGCCCCAGCATTTT. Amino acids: CASSPHPGQGAGNQPQHF.

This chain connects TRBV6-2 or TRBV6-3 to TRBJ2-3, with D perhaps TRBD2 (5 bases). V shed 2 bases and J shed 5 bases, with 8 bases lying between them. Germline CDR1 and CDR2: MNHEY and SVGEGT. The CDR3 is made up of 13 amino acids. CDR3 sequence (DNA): TGTGCCAGCAGTTACGGGAGCGTAGATACGCAGTATTTT. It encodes CASSYGSVDTQYF.

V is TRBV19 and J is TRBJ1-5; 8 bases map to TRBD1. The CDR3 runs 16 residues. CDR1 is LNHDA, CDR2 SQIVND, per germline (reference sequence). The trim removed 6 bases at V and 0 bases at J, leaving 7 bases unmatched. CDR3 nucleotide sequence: TGTGCCAGTAGGACAGGGGTTTGGGGTAGCAATCAGCCCCAGCATTTT. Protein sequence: CASRTGVWGSNQPQHF.

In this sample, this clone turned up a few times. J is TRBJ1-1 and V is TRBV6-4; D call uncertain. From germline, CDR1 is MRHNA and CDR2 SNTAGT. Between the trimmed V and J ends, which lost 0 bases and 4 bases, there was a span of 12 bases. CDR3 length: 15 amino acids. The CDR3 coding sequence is TGTGCCAGCAGTGACTCCGGGGAATTAGGCACTGAAGCTTTCTTT. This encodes CASSDSGELGTEAFF.

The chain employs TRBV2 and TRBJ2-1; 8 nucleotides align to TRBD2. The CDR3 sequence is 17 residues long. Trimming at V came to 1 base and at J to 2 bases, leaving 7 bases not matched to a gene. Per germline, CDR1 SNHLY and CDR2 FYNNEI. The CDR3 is CASSEGAGGGTYNEQFF. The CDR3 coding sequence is TGTGCCAGCAGTGAAGGCGCGGGGGGTGGGACCTACAATGAGCAGTTCTTC.

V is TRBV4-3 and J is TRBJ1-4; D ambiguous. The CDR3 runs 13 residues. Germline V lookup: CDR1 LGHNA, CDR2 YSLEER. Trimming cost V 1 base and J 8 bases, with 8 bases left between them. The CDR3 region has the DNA TGCGCCAGCAGCCAAGGTCTTACCGAAAAACTGTTTTTT. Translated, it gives CASSQGLTEKLFF.